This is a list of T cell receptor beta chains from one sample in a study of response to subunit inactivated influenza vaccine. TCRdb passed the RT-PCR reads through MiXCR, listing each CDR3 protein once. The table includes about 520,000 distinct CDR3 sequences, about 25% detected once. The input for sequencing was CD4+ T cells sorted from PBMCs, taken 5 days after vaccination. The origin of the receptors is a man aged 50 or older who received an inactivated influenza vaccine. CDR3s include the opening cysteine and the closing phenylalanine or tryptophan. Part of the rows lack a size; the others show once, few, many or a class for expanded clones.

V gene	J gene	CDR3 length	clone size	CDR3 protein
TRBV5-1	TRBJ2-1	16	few	CASSSRTGGNYNEQFF
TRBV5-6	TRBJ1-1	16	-	CASSAPGRNQDTEAFF
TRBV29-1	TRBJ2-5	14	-	CSVEVGGQGRTQYF
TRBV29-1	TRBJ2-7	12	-	CSVNRGTDEQYF
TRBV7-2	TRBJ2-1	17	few	CASSPGLVLVVNNEQFF
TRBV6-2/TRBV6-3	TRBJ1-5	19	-	CASSYLLAQAAVNNQPQHF
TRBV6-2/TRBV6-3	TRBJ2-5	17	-	CASSYLRTSGAPETQYF
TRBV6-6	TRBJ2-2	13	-	CASSRDITGELFF
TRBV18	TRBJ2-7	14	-	CASSPRGQGWEQYF
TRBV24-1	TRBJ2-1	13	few	CATSGRGYNEQFF
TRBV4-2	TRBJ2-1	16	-	CASSQDTSGSGWEQFF
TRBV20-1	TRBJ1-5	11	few	CSADGDLAQHF
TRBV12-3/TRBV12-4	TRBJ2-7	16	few	CASSGDSGRRIGEQYF
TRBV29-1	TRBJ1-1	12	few	CSVRRQNTEAFF
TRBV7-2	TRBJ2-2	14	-	CASSRRGDTGELFF
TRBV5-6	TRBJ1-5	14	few	CASSWGGRNQPQHF
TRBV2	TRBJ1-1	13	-	CASKAGVGTEAFF
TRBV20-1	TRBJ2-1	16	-	CSATDPGTGSYNEQFF
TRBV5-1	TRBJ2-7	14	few	CASSLAVGPYEQYF
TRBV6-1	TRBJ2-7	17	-	CASSKTSTGREGGEQYF
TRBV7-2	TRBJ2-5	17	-	CASSYGTGGTGQETQYF
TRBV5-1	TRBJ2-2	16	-	CASSFKGSGAPGELFF
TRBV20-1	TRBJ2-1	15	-	CSASLTGTGLNEQFF
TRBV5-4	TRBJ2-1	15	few	CASSLHPGTHNEQFF
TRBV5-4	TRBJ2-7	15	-	CASSLGVDLSYEQYF
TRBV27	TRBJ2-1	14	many	CASRRDLGYNEQFF
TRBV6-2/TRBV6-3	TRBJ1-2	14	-	CASSYGPGNYGYTF
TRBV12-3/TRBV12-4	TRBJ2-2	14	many	CASSFQGTTGELFF
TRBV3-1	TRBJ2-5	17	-	CATSLPAQGAPLETQYF
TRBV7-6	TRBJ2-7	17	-	CASSLWSRDGGLYEQYF
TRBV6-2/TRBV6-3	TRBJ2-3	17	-	CASSYFGKVVPPDTQYF
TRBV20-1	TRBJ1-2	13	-	CSAGTGGGSGYTF